This entry features one T cell receptor beta chain sequence. This sample stems from a study of blood T cell repertoires in COVID-19. Background on the study: Specimens from acute and convalescent COVID-19 originated in the United States, Italy and Spain.

The CDR3 spans 14 residues. Trimming shortened V by 0 bases and J by 7 bases, and 12 bases separated the two germline ends. Germline CDR1 and CDR2: SGHTA and FQGNSA. In the original analysis: Amplification of reference gene primers provided the estimated nucleated cell counts. Assay: immunoSEQ multiplex PCR; the TCRdb copy retains only in-frame clones and omits some. V, J and clone size are taken as reported in that table, and D and trimming were inferred from the DNA itself. This sample has 200,000 to 300,000 clones, with approximately 85% found just once. The chain uses TRBV7-2 and TRBJ1-2, with D possibly matching TRBD1 (5 bases). Sample: peripheral blood. The TCR originated in a woman aged 55-69 years with active or convalescent COVID-19. CDR3 residues: CASSLARQGSGYTF. Written as DNA, the CDR3 is TGTGCCAGCAGCTTAGCCCGTCAGGGCTCTGGCTACACCTTC.